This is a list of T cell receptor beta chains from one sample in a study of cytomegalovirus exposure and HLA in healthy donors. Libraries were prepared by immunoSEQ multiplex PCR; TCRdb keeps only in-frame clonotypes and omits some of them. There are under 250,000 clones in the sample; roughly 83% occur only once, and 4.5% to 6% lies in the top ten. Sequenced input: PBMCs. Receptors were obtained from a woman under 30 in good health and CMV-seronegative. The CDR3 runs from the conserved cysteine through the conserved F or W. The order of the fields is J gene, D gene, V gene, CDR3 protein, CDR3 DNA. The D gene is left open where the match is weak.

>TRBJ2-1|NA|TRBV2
CASSEGYLNEQFF
TGTGCCAGCAGTGAAGGGTATTTGAATGAGCAGTTCTTC
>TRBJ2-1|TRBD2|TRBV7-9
CASSLGTRDVHNEQFF
TGTGCCAGCAGCTTGGGGACTAGAGACGTCCACAATGAGCAGTTCTTC
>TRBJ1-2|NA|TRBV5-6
CASSAGSVNYGYTF
TGTGCCAGCAGTGCCGGGTCGGTTAACTATGGCTACACCTTC
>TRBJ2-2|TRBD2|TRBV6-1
CASSETSGRAGELFF
TGTGCCAGCAGTGAGACAAGCGGGAGGGCCGGGGAGCTGTTTTTT
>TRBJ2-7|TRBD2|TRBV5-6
CASSLLGTRKTEQYF
TGTGCCAGCAGCTTGTTGGGGACTAGAAAAACCGAGCAGTACTTC
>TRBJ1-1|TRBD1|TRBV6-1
CASSEVWTGDTEAFF
TGTGCCAGCAGTGAAGTCTGGACAGGGGACACTGAAGCTTTCTTT
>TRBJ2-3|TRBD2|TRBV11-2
CASSPRLAGATDTQYF
TGTGCCAGCAGCCCGAGACTAGCGGGGGCCACAGATACGCAGTATTTT
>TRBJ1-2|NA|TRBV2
CASDVGGYTF
TGTGCCAGCGACGTTGGGGGCTACACCTTC
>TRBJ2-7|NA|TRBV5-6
CASSLAGAINSYEQYF
TGTGCCAGCAGCTTGGCGGGGGCCATCAACTCCTACGAGCAGTACTTC
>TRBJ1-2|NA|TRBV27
CASAIGGTYYGYTF
TGTGCCAGCGCAATCGGGGGGACGTACTATGGCTACACCTTC
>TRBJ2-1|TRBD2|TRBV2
CASSEEELAGTEQFF
TGTGCCAGCAGTGAAGAAGAGCTAGCGGGGACAGAGCAGTTCTTC
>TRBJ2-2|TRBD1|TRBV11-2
CASSLGTGGANTGELFF
TGTGCCAGCAGCTTAGGAACAGGGGGCGCGAACACCGGGGAGCTGTTTTTT
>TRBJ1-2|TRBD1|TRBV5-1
CASSFTGGSYGYTF
TGCGCCAGCAGCTTTACAGGGGGGAGCTATGGCTACACCTTC